This T cell receptor beta chain was documented in a study of control samples from healthy donors and cancer patients. The CDR3 is 16 amino acids. V gave up 1 base and J gave up 5 bases, with 17 bases separating them. Germline V gene sequence: CDR1 LGHDT, CDR2 YNNKEL (reference sequence). The method was immunoSEQ multiplex PCR; TCRdb's version includes in-frame clones alone and lacks a portion of them. The sample shows fewer than 45,000 clones, roughly 90% of them seen only once. This receptor was identified in a woman aged 40 to 50 with head and neck cancer. The V call is TRBV3-1 (or the pseudogene TRBV3-2), the J call TRBJ2-5; TRBD2 might be the D (6 bases). Material for sequencing was PBMCs. The DNA of the CDR3 is TGTGCCAGCAGCCAAGGCTTCCGGGGAGGTTGGGAGACCCAGTACTTC. Its protein product is CASSQGFRGGWETQYF.